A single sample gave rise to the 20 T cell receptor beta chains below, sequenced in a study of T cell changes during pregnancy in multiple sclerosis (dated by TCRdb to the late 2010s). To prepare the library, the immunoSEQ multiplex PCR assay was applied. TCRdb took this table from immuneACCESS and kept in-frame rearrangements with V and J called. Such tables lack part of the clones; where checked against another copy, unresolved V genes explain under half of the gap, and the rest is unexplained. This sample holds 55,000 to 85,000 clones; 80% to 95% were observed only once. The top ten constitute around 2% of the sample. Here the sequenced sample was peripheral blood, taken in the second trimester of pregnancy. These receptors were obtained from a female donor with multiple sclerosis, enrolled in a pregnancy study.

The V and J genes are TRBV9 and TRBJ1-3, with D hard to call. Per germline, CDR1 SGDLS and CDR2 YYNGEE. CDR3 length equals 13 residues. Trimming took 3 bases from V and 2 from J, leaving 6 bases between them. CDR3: CASSAVAGNTIYF. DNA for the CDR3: TGTGCCAGCAGCGCAGTCGCTGGAAACACCATATATTTT. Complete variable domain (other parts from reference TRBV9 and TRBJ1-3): DSGVTQTPKHLITATGQRVTLRCSPRSGDLSVYWYQQSLDQGLQFLIQYYNGEERAKGNILERFSAQQFPDLHSELNLSSLELGDSALYFCASSAVAGNTIYFGEGSWLTVV.

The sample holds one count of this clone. The chain's CDR3 is CASSSLSGVTGSSYNEQFF. CDR3 nucleotide sequence: TGTGCCAGCAGCTCCCTGAGTGGGGTGACGGGGAGCTCCTACAATGAGCAGTTCTTC. This chain joins TRBV11-2 and TRBJ2-1; TRBD2 is a possible D gene (5 bases). This CDR3 region has 19 residues. Trimming removed 4 bases from V and 0 bases from J, with 22 bases in between. Per germline, CDR1 SGHAT and CDR2 FQNNGV.

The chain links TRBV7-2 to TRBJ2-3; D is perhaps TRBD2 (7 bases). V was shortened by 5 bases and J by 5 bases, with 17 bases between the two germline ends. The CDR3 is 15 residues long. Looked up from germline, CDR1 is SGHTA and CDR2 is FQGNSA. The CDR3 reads CASSPRVGGGDTQYF. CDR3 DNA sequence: TGTGCCAGCAGCCCCCGAGTAGGGGGGGGAGATACGCAGTATTTT.

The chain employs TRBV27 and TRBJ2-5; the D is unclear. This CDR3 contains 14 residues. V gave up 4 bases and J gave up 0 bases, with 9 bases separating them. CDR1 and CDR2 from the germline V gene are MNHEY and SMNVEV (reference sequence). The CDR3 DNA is TGTGCCAGCAGTTCTACTGCCAACCAAGAGACCCAGTACTTC. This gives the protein CASSSTANQETQYF.

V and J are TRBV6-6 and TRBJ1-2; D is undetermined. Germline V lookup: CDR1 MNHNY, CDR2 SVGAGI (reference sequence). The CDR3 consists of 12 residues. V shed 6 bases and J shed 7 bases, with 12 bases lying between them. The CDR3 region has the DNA TGTGCCAGCAGGCCGGGATCTGGTGGCTACACCTTC. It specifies CASRPGSGGYTF.

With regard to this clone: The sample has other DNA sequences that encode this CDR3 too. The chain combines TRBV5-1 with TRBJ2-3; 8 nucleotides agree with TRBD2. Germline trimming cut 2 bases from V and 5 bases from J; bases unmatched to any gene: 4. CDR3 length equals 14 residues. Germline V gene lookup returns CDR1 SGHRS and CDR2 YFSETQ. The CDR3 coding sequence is TGCGCCAGCAGCTTAAGCGGGAGAGGAGATACGCAGTATTTT. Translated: CASSLSGRGDTQYF.

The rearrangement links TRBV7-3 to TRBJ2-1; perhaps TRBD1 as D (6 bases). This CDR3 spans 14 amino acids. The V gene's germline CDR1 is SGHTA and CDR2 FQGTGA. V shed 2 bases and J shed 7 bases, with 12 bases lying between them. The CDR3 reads CASSLGRGRNEQFF. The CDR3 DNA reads TGTGCCAGCAGCTTAGGCAGGGGTCGGAATGAGCAGTTCTTC.

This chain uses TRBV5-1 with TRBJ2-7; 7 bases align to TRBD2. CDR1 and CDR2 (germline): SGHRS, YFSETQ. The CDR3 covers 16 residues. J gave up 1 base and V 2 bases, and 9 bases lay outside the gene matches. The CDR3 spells CASSFYPAGSSYEQYF. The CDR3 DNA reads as TGCGCCAGCAGCTTCTACCCAGCGGGATCTTCCTACGAGCAGTACTTC.

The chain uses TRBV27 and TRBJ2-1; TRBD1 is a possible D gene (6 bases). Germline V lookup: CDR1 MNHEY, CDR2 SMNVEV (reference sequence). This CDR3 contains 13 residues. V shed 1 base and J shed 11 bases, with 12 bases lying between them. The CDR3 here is CASSLFRRDKQFF. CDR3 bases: TGTGCCAGCAGTTTATTCCGCCGGGACAAGCAGTTCTTC.

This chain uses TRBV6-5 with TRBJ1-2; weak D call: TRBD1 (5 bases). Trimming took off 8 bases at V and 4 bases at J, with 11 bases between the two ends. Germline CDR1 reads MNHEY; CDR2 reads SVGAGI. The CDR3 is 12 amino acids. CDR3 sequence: CASRQFGYGYTF. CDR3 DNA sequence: TGTGCCAGCCGACAGTTTGGCTATGGCTACACCTTC.

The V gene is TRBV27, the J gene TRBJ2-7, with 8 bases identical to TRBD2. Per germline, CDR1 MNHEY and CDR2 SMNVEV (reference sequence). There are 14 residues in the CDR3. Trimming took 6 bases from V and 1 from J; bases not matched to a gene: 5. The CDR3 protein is CASRRTSGSYEQYF. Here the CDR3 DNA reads TGTGCCAGCAGAAGAACTAGCGGTTCCTACGAGCAGTACTTC.

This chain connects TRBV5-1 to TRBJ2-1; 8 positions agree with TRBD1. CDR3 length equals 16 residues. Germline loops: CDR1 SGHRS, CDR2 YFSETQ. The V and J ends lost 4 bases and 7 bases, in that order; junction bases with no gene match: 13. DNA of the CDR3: TGCGCCAGCAGCCCGGTGGAACGGACAGGGAAGAATGAGCAGTTCTTC. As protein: CASSPVERTGKNEQFF.

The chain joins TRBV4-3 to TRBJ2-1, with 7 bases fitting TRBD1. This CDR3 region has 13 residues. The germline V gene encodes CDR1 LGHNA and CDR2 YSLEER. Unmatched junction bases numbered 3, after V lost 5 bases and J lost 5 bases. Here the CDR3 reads CASSYTGDNEQFF. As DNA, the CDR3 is TGCGCCAGCAGCTACACAGGGGACAATGAGCAGTTCTTC.

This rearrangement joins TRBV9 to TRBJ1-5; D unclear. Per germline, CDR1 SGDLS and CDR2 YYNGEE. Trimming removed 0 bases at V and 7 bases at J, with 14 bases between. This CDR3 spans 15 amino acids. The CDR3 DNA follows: TGTGCCAGCAGCGTAGGGGGTAGGGAGGGCCAGCCCCAGCATTTT. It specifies CASSVGGREGQPQHF.

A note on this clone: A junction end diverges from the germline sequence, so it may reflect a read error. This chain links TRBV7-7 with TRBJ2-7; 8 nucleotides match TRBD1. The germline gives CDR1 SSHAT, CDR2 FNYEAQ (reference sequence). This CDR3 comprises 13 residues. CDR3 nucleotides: TGTGCTAGCAGCTCGAGCAGGGGGCGCGAGCAGTACTTC. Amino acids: CASSSSRGREQYF.

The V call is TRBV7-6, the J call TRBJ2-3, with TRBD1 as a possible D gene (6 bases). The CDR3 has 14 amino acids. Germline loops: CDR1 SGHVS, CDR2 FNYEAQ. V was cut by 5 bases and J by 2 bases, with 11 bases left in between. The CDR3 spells CASSPRGYTDTQYF. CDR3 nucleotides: TGTGCCAGCAGCCCTAGGGGGTACACAGATACGCAGTATTTT.

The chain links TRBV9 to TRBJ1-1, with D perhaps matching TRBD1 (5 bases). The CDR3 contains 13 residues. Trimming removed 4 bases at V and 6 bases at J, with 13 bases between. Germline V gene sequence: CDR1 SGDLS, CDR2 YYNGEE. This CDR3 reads CASSQVWGAEAFF. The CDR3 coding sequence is TGTGCCAGCAGCCAAGTTTGGGGCGCTGAAGCTTTCTTT.

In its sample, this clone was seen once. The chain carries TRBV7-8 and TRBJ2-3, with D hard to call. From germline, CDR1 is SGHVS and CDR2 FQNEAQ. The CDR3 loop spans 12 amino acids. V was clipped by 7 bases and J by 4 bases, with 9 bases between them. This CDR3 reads CASTSTADTQYF. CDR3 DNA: TGTGCCAGCACCTCCACGGCAGATACGCAGTATTTT. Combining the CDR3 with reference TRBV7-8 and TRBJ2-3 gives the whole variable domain GAGVSQSPRYKVAKRGQDVALRCDPISGHVSLFWYQQALGQGPEFLTYFQNEAQLDKSGLPSDRFFAERPEGSVSTLKIQRTQQEDSAVYLCASTSTADTQYFGPGTRLTVL.

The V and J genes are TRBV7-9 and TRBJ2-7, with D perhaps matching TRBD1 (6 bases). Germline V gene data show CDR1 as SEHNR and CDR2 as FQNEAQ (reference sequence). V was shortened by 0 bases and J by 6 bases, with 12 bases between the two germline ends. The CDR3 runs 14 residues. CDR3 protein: CASSLAAGASEQYF. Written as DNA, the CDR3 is TGTGCCAGCAGCTTAGCCGCAGGGGCGAGCGAGCAGTACTTC.

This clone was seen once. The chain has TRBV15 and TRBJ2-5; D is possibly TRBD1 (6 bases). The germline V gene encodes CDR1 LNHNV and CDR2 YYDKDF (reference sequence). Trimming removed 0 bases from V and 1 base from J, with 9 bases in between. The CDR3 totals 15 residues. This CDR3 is CATSRDRGTQETQYF. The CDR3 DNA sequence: TGTGCCACCAGCAGAGATAGGGGGACCCAAGAGACCCAGTACTTC.